The clone carrying this TCR beta chain has more than one count but fewer than ten. Its antigen is undetermined. The data were obtained in a study of cytomegalovirus exposure and HLA in healthy donors. J gave up 7 bases and V 3 bases, and 7 bases lay outside the gene matches. CDR3 length equals 14 residues. Per the germline V gene, CDR1 is MNHEY and CDR2 is SMNVEV (reference sequence). Both 60 Vbeta primers and 13 Jbeta primers went into the PCR. The table came from immunoSEQ multiplex PCR; TCRdb's copy has only in-frame clones and leaves some out. The profile shows 120,000 to 150,000 clones, 75% to 80% of them singletons. Study-wide results and caveats: Among TCR sequences, most were rare, though some public TCRs appeared in many donors. In a later analysis, most CMV-associated TCR beta chains appeared HLA-restricted.

The receptor was derived from a woman aged 25 to 39 in good health and CMV-seronegative. Sequences were obtained from PBMCs. The chain joins TRBV27 to TRBJ2-5, with 8 bases lining up with TRBD2. CDR3 protein: CASSLDGGAGTQYF. The CDR3 coding sequence is TGTGCCAGCAGTTTGGACGGGGGGGCCGGGACCCAGTACTTC.